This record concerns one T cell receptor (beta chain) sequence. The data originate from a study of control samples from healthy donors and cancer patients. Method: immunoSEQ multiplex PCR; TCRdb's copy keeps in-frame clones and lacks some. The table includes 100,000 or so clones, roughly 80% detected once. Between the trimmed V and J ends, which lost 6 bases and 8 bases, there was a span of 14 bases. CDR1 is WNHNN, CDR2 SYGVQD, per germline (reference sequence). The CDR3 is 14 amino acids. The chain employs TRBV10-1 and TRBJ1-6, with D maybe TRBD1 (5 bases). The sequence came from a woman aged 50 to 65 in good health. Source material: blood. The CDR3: CASRGLVRDSPLHF. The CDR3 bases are TGCGCCAGCAGGGGACTAGTTAGGGATTCACCCCTCCACTTT.